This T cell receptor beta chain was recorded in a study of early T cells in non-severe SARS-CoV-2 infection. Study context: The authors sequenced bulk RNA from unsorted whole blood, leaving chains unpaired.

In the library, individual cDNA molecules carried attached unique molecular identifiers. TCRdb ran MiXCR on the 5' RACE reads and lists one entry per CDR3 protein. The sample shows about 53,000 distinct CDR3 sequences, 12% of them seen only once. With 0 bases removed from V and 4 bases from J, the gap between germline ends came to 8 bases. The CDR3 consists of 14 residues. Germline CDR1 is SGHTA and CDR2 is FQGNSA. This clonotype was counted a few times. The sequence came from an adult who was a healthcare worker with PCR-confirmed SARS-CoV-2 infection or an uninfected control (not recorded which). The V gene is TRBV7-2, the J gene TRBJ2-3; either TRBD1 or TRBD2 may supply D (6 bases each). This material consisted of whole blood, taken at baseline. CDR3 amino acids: CASSLARGADTQYF. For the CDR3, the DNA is TGTGCCAGCAGCTTAGCGAGGGGGGCAGATACGCAGTATTTT.